This T cell receptor beta chain emerged from a study of blood T cell repertoires in COVID-19. Study in general: Researchers got acute and convalescent COVID-19 samples from the United States, Italy and Spain. Sample material is recorded as cDNA or gDNA derived from T cells, B-cell-depleted T cells, or PBMCs.

Study processing details: Cell counts per sample came from amplifying reference gene primers. Using immunoSEQ multiplex PCR, the repertoire was profiled, and TCRdb retains in-frame clones only, with some absent. V and J calls plus clone size are reproduced from that table; the DNA served to infer D and trimming. This sample has approximately 26,000 clones, with around 87% found just once. This CDR3 has 13 amino acids. V dropped 8 bases and J dropped 2 bases, with 13 bases sitting between them. Source material: peripheral blood. The V and J genes are TRBV23-1 and TRBJ2-7; weak D call: TRBD2 (6 bases). TRBV23-1 is given ORF status, its function remaining uncertain. The sequence was obtained from a human donor in a cohort sampled during active COVID-19. The donor label of this sample is uncertain. The CDR3 loop reads CASAGGLPYEQYF. CDR3 DNA sequence: TGCGCCAGCGCCGGGGGATTACCCTACGAGCAGTACTTC.